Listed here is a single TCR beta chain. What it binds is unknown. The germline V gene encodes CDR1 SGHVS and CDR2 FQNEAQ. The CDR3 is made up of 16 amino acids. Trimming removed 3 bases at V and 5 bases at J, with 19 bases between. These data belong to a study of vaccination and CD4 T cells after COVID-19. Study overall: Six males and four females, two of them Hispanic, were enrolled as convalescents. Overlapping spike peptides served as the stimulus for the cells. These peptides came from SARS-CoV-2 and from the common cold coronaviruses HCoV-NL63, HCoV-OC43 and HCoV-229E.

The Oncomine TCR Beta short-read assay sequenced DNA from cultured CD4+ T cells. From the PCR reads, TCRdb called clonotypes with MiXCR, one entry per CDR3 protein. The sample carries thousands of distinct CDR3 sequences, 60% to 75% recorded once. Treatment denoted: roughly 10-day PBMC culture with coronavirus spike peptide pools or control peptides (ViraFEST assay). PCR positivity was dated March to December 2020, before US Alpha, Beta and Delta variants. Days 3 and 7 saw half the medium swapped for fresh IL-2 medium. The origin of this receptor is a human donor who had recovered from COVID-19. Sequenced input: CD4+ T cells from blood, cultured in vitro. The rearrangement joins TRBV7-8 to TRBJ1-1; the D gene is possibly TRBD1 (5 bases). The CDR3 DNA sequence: TGTGCCAGCAGCTTGCCGGGGGTGCCCGGGGGGACTGAAGCTTTCTTT. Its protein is CASSLPGVPGGTEAFF.